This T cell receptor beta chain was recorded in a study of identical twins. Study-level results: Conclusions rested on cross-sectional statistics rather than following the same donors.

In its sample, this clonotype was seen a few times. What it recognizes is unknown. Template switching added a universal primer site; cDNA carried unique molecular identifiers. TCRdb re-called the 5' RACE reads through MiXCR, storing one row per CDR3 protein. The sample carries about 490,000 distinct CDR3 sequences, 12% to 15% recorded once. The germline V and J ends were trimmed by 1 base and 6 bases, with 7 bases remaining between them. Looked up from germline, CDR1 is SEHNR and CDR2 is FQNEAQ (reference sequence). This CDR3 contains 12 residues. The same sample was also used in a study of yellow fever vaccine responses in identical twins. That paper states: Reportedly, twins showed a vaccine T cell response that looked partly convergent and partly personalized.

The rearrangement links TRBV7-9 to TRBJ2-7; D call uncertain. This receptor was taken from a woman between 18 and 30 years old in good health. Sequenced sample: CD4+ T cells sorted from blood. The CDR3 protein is CASSLGRFEQYF. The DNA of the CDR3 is TGTGCCAGCAGCTTAGGCAGGTTCGAGCAGTACTTC.